These 13 T cell receptor beta chains share one sample of origin, sequenced in a study of T-cell reconstitution after alpha-beta-depleted transplantation in children. Researchers prepared the TCRbeta library using unique molecular identifiers, the study reports. Using its own MiXCR run on the PCR reads, TCRdb lists one record per CDR3 protein. This sample has almost 250,000 distinct CDR3 sequences, with about a quarter found just once. The sample consisted of PBMCs, taken before TCRalphabeta/CD19-depleted stem cell transplant. These receptors all come from a girl aged 2 to 10 with Fanconi anemia, due to receive a stem cell transplant.

The chain joins TRBV5-1 to TRBJ2-3, with TRBD1 as a possible D gene (5 bases). The V end was cut by 1 base, the J end by 0 bases, with 12 bases between. Germline CDR1 SGHRS, CDR2 YFSETQ. This CDR3 comprises 16 residues. DNA for the CDR3: TGCGCCAGCAGCTTGATTGGGGCCCCTAGCACAGATACGCAGTATTTT. This sequence encodes CASSLIGAPSTDTQYF.

This clonotype has a count of ten or more. The chain joins TRBV20-1 to TRBJ2-1; the match to TRBD2 covers 12 bases. CDR3 length equals 19 residues. V was clipped by 0 bases and J by 0 bases; unmatched bases: 9. From germline, CDR1 is DFQATT and CDR2 SNEGSKA (reference sequence). Here the CDR3 reads CSARDKGLAGLSSYNEQFF. The CDR3 DNA follows: TGCAGTGCTAGAGATAAAGGACTAGCGGGGTTAAGCTCCTACAATGAGCAGTTCTTC.

CDR3 sequence reads: CASSYSGLAGLASYNEQFF. Here the CDR3 DNA reads TGTGCCAGCAGTTACTCAGGACTAGCGGGACTCGCCTCCTACAATGAGCAGTTCTTC. The chain uses TRBV6-5 and TRBJ2-1; TRBD2 aligns across 12 bases. This CDR3 has 19 amino acids. The V and J ends lost 0 bases and 0 bases, in that order; junction bases with no gene match: 6. Germline CDR1 and CDR2: MNHEY and SVGAGI.

Ten or more counts support this clonotype. This chain uses TRBV12-3 or TRBV12-4 with TRBJ2-5; D may be TRBD1 (5 bases). V lost 7 bases to trimming and J lost 5 bases, with 8 bases between them. This CDR3 spans 11 amino acids. CDR3: CASKSGETQYF. In DNA, the CDR3 is TGTGCCAGCAAGTCAGGGGAGACCCAGTACTTC.

The chain is built from TRBV20-1 and TRBJ2-6, with D hard to call. The germline V gene has CDR1 DFQATT and CDR2 SNEGSKA (reference sequence). The CDR3 extends over 14 amino acids. V lost 3 bases to trimming and J lost 0 bases, with 6 bases between them. The CDR3 sequence is CSASLDSGANVLTF. The CDR3 DNA sequence: TGCAGTGCTAGTCTCGACTCTGGGGCCAACGTCCTGACTTTC.

This clonotype showed up many times. The chain joins TRBV9 to TRBJ2-5; D ambiguous. V was clipped by 3 bases and J by 4 bases, with 13 bases between them. This CDR3 contains 14 residues. Germline CDR1 and CDR2: SGDLS and YYNGEE. The CDR3 loop reads CASSGYPRGETQYF. The DNA of the CDR3 is TGTGCCAGCAGCGGTTATCCCAGAGGAGAGACCCAGTACTTC.

This clonotype was seen at least ten times. CDR3 sequence: CSADGASGQNEQYF. The CDR3, as DNA: TGCAGTGCCGACGGGGCTAGCGGGCAGAACGAGCAGTACTTC. The chain has TRBV20-1 and TRBJ2-7, with 8 bases identical to TRBD2. This CDR3 has 14 amino acids. The V segment lost 6 bases and the J segment 5 bases; nucleotides outside the gene matches: 12. Germline V gives CDR1 DFQATT, CDR2 SNEGSKA (reference sequence).

The chain links TRBV11-2 to TRBJ2-1; TRBD1 might be the D (6 bases). The CDR3 runs 15 residues. Between the trimmed V and J ends, which lost 8 bases and 4 bases, there was a span of 18 bases. Germline CDR1 reads SGHAT; CDR2 reads FQNNGV. The CDR3 region is CASSGTGHPYNEQFF. The CDR3, as DNA: TGTGCCAGCTCAGGAACAGGGCATCCTTACAATGAGCAGTTCTTC.

The genes are TRBV6-4 and TRBJ2-1; D is uncertain. The V gene's germline CDR1 is MRHNA and CDR2 SNTAGT. The CDR3 spans 15 residues. V was shortened by 0 bases and J by 7 bases, with 13 bases between the two germline ends. The CDR3: CASSDSAEYLNEQFF. The CDR3 bases are TGTGCCAGCAGTGACTCGGCTGAATACCTAAATGAGCAGTTCTTC.

This clonotype has ten or more counts. V and J are TRBV15 and TRBJ1-1; tentative D call: TRBD1 (5 bases). The CDR3 has 14 residues. Trimming removed 2 bases at V and 1 base at J, with 8 bases between. Germline V CDR1 and CDR2: LNHNV, YYDKDF (reference sequence). CDR3 nucleotide sequence: TGTGCCACCAGCAGACGAGGGGAGAACACTGAAGCTTTCTTT. It translates to CATSRRGENTEAFF.

J is TRBJ2-3 and V is TRBV29-1, with unresolved D. V was pared by 3 bases and J by 5 bases, with 3 bases between. Germline CDR1 is SQVTM and CDR2 is ANQGSEA. This CDR3 has 10 amino acids. The CDR3 nucleotides read TGCAGCGTTGAGTTAGATACGCAGTATTTT. Protein product: CSVELDTQYF.

This clonotype has just a few counts. This chain connects TRBV2 to TRBJ2-1, with D perhaps being TRBD1 or TRBD2 (6 bases each). The CDR3 spans 11 residues. Germline V CDR1 and CDR2: SNHLY, FYNNEI. The V and J ends lost 3 bases and 15 bases respectively, with 12 bases between them. The CDR3 DNA reads TGTGCCAGCAGTGACGGGGGCTTGGGGTTCTTC. Translated, it gives CASSDGGLGFF.

This clonotype appeared many times. The CDR3 DNA reads TGTGCCAGCAGCCCCCTCGGGAACTACGAGCAGTACTTC. The encoded protein is CASSPLGNYEQYF. The chain is built from TRBV5-5 and TRBJ2-7, with a tentative D call TRBD2 (5 bases). Deletions cut 4 bases from V and 3 bases from J, with 11 bases between. From germline, CDR1 is SGHKS and CDR2 YYEKEE (reference sequence). The CDR3 has 13 residues.